This T cell receptor beta chain was identified during a study of T cell responses to AZD1222 COVID-19 vaccine. Clones were read by immunoSEQ multiplex PCR, and TCRdb kept only the in-frame ones, dropping some. The sample contains approximately 200,000 clones, around 88% of which appear only once. Findings of the study overall: Spike-spanning, vaccine-associated CD4 TCRs were dominant at 160-218 and 743-854. White British people made up most donors, females outnumbered males, and clonal diversity was possibly underestimated.

A remark on this clone: No antigen is known for it.

Trimming at V came to 0 bases and at J to 7 bases, leaving 14 bases not matched to a gene. This CDR3 is built from 17 residues. CDR1 and CDR2 from the germline V gene are LGHNA and YNFKEQ. The sample consisted of peripheral blood, taken on day 0 of AZD1222 vaccination. The V call is TRBV4-2, the J call TRBJ1-2; 7 bases fit TRBD1. The TCR originated in an adult in good health. CDR3 bases: TGTGCCAGCAGCCAAGATCGGCGGTTAGGGGGCCCTGGTGGCTACACCTTC. Translation: CASSQDRRLGGPGGYTF.